This TCR beta chain was identified in a study of CD8+ T cells in alopecia areata. The CDR3 spans 15 residues. Per germline, CDR1 SQVTM and CDR2 ANQGSEA. The V segment lost 7 bases and the J segment 2 bases; nucleotides outside the gene matches: 14. This clone was seen only a few times. The treatment is: oral pan-JAK inhibitor, 5-10 mg twice daily. Once RNA had been extracted, it was reverse transcribed into cDNA to act as the sequencing template. Measured with immunoSEQ multiplex PCR; TCRdb has only the in-frame clones, and not every one. The sample includes some 180,000 clones, about 53% of them seen just once.

The chain uses TRBV29-1 and TRBJ2-7, with TRBD1 matching 7 bases. Here the sequenced sample was CD8+ T cells sorted from blood, taken at week 24, from a patient treated with tofacitinib. The receptor was isolated from a human donor with alopecia areata. The CDR3, as DNA: TGCAGCGCCCAAGGCGCCGGGACAGAGACCTACGAGCAGTACTTC. This translates into CSAQGAGTETYEQYF.